Below, 28 T cell receptor beta chains from the same sample are listed, as sequenced in a study of beta chain features in type 1 diabetes. Every isolated RNA sample was fully reverse transcribed, so sequencing captured expressed TCRB transcripts. This table comes from immunoSEQ multiplex PCR, and its TCRdb copy is limited to in-frame clones, with some not included. Among some 160,000 clones, 7% to 9.5% were seen once, and the ten largest hold approximately 0.7%. For these TCRs, the target antigens are not known. General study results and limits: There was a moderate but significant shortening of TCRB CDR3s in all four CD4+ subsets of Type 1 diabetes patients.

Sequenced: central memory CD4+ T cells from blood. All receptors come from a woman in her twenties or thirties with type 1 diabetes.

This clone turned up a few times. The chain combines TRBV5-4 with TRBJ2-1, with a weak D call TRBD2 (5 bases). CDR3 size: 15 residues. The V gene lost 5 bases and the J gene lost 6 bases, with 18 bases spanning the gap. CDR1 is SGHNT and CDR2 is YYREEE in the germline V gene (reference sequence). CDR3: CASSSWTHKGNEQFF. The CDR3 DNA reads as TGTGCCAGCAGTTCCTGGACTCACAAGGGCAATGAGCAGTTCTTC.

This clone was seen only a few times. J is TRBJ2-5 and V is TRBV7-3; TRBD2 agrees at 8 bases. Germline V gives CDR1 SGHTA, CDR2 FQGTGA. The CDR3 is made up of 14 amino acids. Trimming cost V 5 bases and J 4 bases; bases outside gene matches: 6. The CDR3 bases are TGTGCCAGCAGCCCCTCGGGAGGGACAGAGACCCAGTACTTC. It is translated as CASSPSGGTETQYF.

The chain carries TRBV29-1 and TRBJ2-5; TRBD1 matches 11 bases. Unmatched junction bases numbered 3, after V lost 5 bases and J lost 4 bases. Per the germline V gene, CDR1 is SQVTM and CDR2 is ANQGSEA. The CDR3 has 13 residues. The CDR3 sequence is CSVTGTGGETQYF. As DNA, the CDR3 is TGCAGCGTTACGGGGACAGGGGGAGAGACCCAGTACTTC.

This clone was counted a few times. The gene calls are TRBV11-2 and TRBJ1-2, with D possibly TRBD1 on 5 matching bases. CDR3 size: 12 residues. Trimming shortened V by 5 bases and J by 5 bases, and 9 bases separated the two germline ends. Germline values: CDR1 SGHAT, CDR2 FQNNGV. CDR3 in DNA: TGTGCCAGCAGCGATCAGGGATATGGCTACACCTTC. It encodes CASSDQGYGYTF.

A few counts support this clone. The chain links TRBV27 to TRBJ2-3; no definite D call. Trimming took 6 bases from V and 7 from J, leaving 8 bases between them. This CDR3 comprises 11 residues. Germline V CDR1 and CDR2: MNHEY, SMNVEV (reference sequence). CDR3 nucleotides: TGTGCCAGCAGGGAGTGGAATACGCAGTATTTT. It translates to CASREWNTQYF.

The V gene is TRBV29-1, the J gene TRBJ2-2; possibly TRBD2 for D (6 bases). Germline V lookup: CDR1 SQVTM, CDR2 ANQGSEA. With 0 bases removed from V and 5 bases from J, the gap between germline ends came to 19 bases. CDR3 length: 17 residues. The CDR3 sequence: CSVEDGGGNQGTGELFF. In nucleotides, the CDR3 is TGCAGCGTTGAAGATGGAGGCGGGAACCAGGGAACCGGGGAGCTGTTTTTT.

On this clone itself: The junction departs from germline at one end; a sequencing error may be responsible. The chain carries TRBV4-2 and TRBJ2-7; 7 bases align to TRBD1. Germline CDR1 LGHNA, CDR2 YNFKEQ. The length of the CDR3 is 16 residues. CDR3 nucleotides: TGTGCCAGCAGCCAAGTAGCCTCGACAGGGTCTGACGAAGTTGGCTTC. Residues: CASSQVASTGSDEVGF.

This chain joins TRBV11-2 and TRBJ1-5; weak D call: TRBD1 (6 bases). The V end lost 1 base, the J end lost 3 bases, and 10 bases lay between the germline ends. Germline CDR1 and CDR2: SGHAT and FQNNGV. The CDR3 consists of 15 residues. CDR3 protein: CASSLAAGVNQPQHF. The CDR3 nucleotides are TGTGCCAGCAGCTTAGCGGCAGGGGTCAATCAGCCCCAGCATTTT. Based on the CDR3 plus reference TRBV11-2 and TRBJ1-5, the full variable domain is EAGVAQSPRYKIIEKRQSVAFWCNPISGHATLYWYQQILGQGPKLLIQFQNNGVVDDSQLPKDRFSAERLKGVDSTLKIQPAKLEDSAVYLCASSLAAGVNQPQHFGDGTRLSIL.

This chain connects TRBV5-1 to TRBJ2-5; D call uncertain. CDR1 is SGHRS and CDR2 is YFSETQ in the germline V gene. The CDR3 contains 12 residues. Trimming removed 2 bases at V and 3 bases at J, with 5 bases between. This chain's CDR3 is CASSFQEETQYF. The CDR3 DNA sequence: TGCGCCAGCAGCTTCCAGGAAGAGACCCAGTACTTC.

V is TRBV28 and J is TRBJ1-2, with unresolved D. CDR1 is MDHEN and CDR2 is SYDVKM in the germline V gene. With 3 bases removed from V and 5 bases from J, the gap between germline ends came to 7 bases. This CDR3 has 12 amino acids. CDR3 nucleotide sequence: TGTGCCAGCAGTTTGCGGCAGTATGGCTACACCTTC. Translation: CASSLRQYGYTF.

This clone appeared many times. The chain has TRBV7-2 and TRBJ1-1; D remains ambiguous. This CDR3 is built from 12 residues. Germline-derived CDR1 and CDR2 are SGHTA and FQGNSA. V lost 6 bases to trimming and J lost 7 bases, with 12 bases between them. Written as DNA, the CDR3 is TGTGCCAGCAGGGTTTCGTACGGTGAAGCTTTCTTT. Encoded protein: CASRVSYGEAFF. Using reference TRBV7-2 and TRBJ1-1 for the parts outside the CDR3, the full variable domain is GAGVSQSPSNKVTEKGKDVELRCDPISGHTALYWYRQSLGQGLEFLIYFQGNSAPDKSGLPSDRFSAERTGGSVSTLTIQRTQQEDSAVYLCASRVSYGEAFFGQGTRLTVV.

In this sample, this clone turned up a few times. In DNA form, the CDR3 reads TGTGCCAGCAGTGAATACCCGCGGAACACTGAAGCTTTCTTT. Its protein product is CASSEYPRNTEAFF. This chain uses TRBV2 with TRBJ1-1, with D unclear. The ends were cut back, 2 bases at V and 1 base at J, with 8 bases in the middle. The CDR3 runs to 14 residues. Germline V gene lookup returns CDR1 SNHLY and CDR2 FYNNEI.

The chain recombines TRBV18 with TRBJ1-2, with 8 bases matching TRBD1. With 5 bases clipped from V and 9 bases from J, the junction kept 5 bases outside the gene matches. The CDR3 runs 12 residues. Germline V gene data show CDR1 as KGHSH and CDR2 as LQKENI. The CDR3, as DNA: TGTGCCAGCTCATTGACAGGGGATCGCTACACCTTC. Encoded protein: CASSLTGDRYTF.

The table lists this clone with a few counts. The chain carries TRBV19 and TRBJ2-5, with a weak D call TRBD2 (6 bases). Germline CDR1 and CDR2: LNHDA and SQIVND (reference sequence). The V end was cut by 7 bases, the J end by 4 bases, with 13 bases between. The CDR3 sequence is 13 residues long. The CDR3 nucleotides read TGTGCCAGTACCACCCGGAGGGGAGAGACCCAGTACTTC. Translating it yields CASTTRRGETQYF.

The V and J genes are TRBV2 and TRBJ2-2; 10 bases match TRBD1. V dropped 6 bases and J dropped 6; count of bases not matched to a gene: 10. This CDR3 comprises 16 residues. Germline values: CDR1 SNHLY, CDR2 FYNNEI. CDR3 nucleotide sequence: TGTGCCAGCAGATTCCCGACAGGGGGCGTAGCCGGGGAGCTGTTTTTT. This sequence encodes CASRFPTGGVAGELFF.

This clone appeared a few times. The rearrangement links TRBV18 to TRBJ2-1, with D maybe TRBD2 (7 bases). The CDR3 contains 12 residues. Germline values: CDR1 KGHSH, CDR2 LQKENI. With 4 bases removed from V and 7 bases from J, the gap between germline ends came to 8 bases. CDR3 sequence: CASSQGGNEQFF. CDR3 sequence (DNA): TGTGCCAGCTCACAGGGGGGGAATGAGCAGTTCTTC.

This clone was picked up a small number of times. The chain combines TRBV21-1 with TRBJ1-5; the DNA was not compared with TRBD1, the D call given in the table. TRBV21-1 is tagged as a pseudogene. The CDR3 is made up of 16 amino acids. CDR3 DNA sequence: TGTGCCAGCAGCAAAGGTCCAGGGGGCAACAATCAGCCCCAGCATTTT. Protein product: CASSKGPGGNNQPQHF.

The V call is TRBV10-3, the J call TRBJ2-5; maybe TRBD1 (6 bases). V was clipped by 5 bases and J by 5 bases, with 12 bases between them. Germline-derived CDR1 and CDR2 are ENHRY and SYGVKD. The CDR3 spans 13 residues. CDR3 DNA sequence: TGTGCCATCAGTTCTCAGGGGATGGAGACCCAGTACTTC. Amino acids: CAISSQGMETQYF.

A few counts support this clone. This chain links TRBV7-6 with TRBJ2-1; 8 bases line up with TRBD2. The germline V gene encodes CDR1 SGHVS and CDR2 FNYEAQ. Germline trimming cut 2 bases from V and 4 bases from J; bases unmatched to any gene: 7. This CDR3 is built from 16 residues. Written as DNA, the CDR3 is TGTGCCAGCAGCTTAAAGCCAGGACTAGCTTACAATGAGCAGTTCTTC. Residues: CASSLKPGLAYNEQFF.

This clone was found a few times. The gene calls are TRBV5-1 and TRBJ2-1, with D tentatively TRBD2 (6 bases). Trimming left V 0 bases short and J 6 bases short, with 10 bases between. CDR1 and CDR2 (germline): SGHRS, YFSETQ. The CDR3 length is 14 residues. The CDR3 DNA reads TGCGCCAGCAGCTTGGCGGGAGATTTCAATGAGCAGTTCTTC. The encoded protein is CASSLAGDFNEQFF.

V gene TRBV9 combines with J gene TRBJ1-4, with TRBD1 matching over 9 bases. Trimming cost V 3 bases and J 7 bases; bases outside gene matches: 4. Germline V gene sequence: CDR1 SGDLS, CDR2 YYNGEE. This CDR3 is built from 14 residues. This chain's CDR3 is CASSAGTGSEKLFF. Here the CDR3 DNA reads TGTGCCAGCAGCGCCGGGACAGGGAGTGAAAAACTGTTTTTT.

The genes are TRBV30 and TRBJ2-1; 10 positions match TRBD2. The CDR3 length is 19 residues. CDR1 and CDR2 from the germline V gene are GTSNPN and SVGIG (reference sequence). The J segment lost 5 bases and the V segment lost 0 bases, leaving 16 bases of the junction unmatched. CDR3 DNA: TGTGCCTGGAGTGTAGTAGGCAGGGGGCGACTAGCGGGTCACAATGAGCAGTTCTTC. Amino acids: CAWSVVGRGRLAGHNEQFF.

The chain carries TRBV28 and TRBJ2-5; D is ambiguous. Deletions cut 6 bases from V and 3 bases from J, with 11 bases between. The CDR3 runs 13 residues. From germline, CDR1 is MDHEN and CDR2 SYDVKM. Here the CDR3 DNA reads TGTGCCAGCAGAACCACACGGGAAGAGACCCAGTACTTC. Translating gives CASRTTREETQYF.

This clone was detected only a few times. The J gene is TRBJ2-7, the V gene TRBV6-5; 7 nucleotides match TRBD1. The V gene end was trimmed by 0 bases and the J gene end by 6 bases; junction bases not matched to a gene: 5. Germline assignment: CDR1 MNHEY and CDR2 SVGAGI. The CDR3 is 14 residues long. CDR3 nucleotides: TGTGCCAGCAGTTACTCCTACCAGGGGGTCGAGCAGTACTTC. This gives the protein CASSYSYQGVEQYF.

This chain connects TRBV5-1 to TRBJ1-4, with 7 bases that match TRBD1. The CDR3 contains 14 residues. From germline, CDR1 is SGHRS and CDR2 YFSETQ. The V and J ends lost 2 bases and 10 bases, in that order; junction bases with no gene match: 8. This chain's CDR3 is CASSFGDREPKLFF. The CDR3, as DNA: TGCGCCAGCAGCTTCGGCGACAGGGAGCCAAAACTGTTTTTT.

This clone has more than one count but fewer than ten. The chain carries TRBV5-1 and TRBJ2-1; TRBD2 matches 10 bases. The V segment lost 2 bases and the J segment 4 bases; nucleotides outside the gene matches: 3. Germline V gives CDR1 SGHRS, CDR2 YFSETQ. The CDR3 consists of 15 residues. Here the CDR3 DNA reads TGCGCCAGCAGCTTCCTAGCGGGAGAGTACAATGAGCAGTTCTTC. Its translation: CASSFLAGEYNEQFF.

The chain is built from TRBV4-1 and TRBJ1-1, with D possibly matching TRBD1 (5 bases). Per the germline V gene, CDR1 is MGHRA and CDR2 is YSYEKL. V was clipped by 0 bases and J by 11 bases, with 13 bases between them. The CDR3 runs 13 residues. Here the CDR3 DNA reads TGCGCCAGCAGCCAAGATCAGGGTCTCCGGGCTTTCTTT. Translated: CASSQDQGLRAFF.

This clone was picked up a small number of times. The rearrangement joins TRBV18 to TRBJ1-1, with a possible D match to TRBD1 (6 bases). Germline assignment: CDR1 KGHSH and CDR2 LQKENI. The CDR3 loop spans 12 amino acids. The V and J ends lost 4 bases and 4 bases respectively, with 7 bases between them. The DNA of the CDR3 is TGTGCCAGCTCACTGGACAGCACTGAAGCTTTCTTT. It encodes CASSLDSTEAFF.